This T cell receptor (beta chain) is from a study of cytomegalovirus exposure and HLA in healthy donors. Primers: 60 Vbeta forward and 13 Jbeta reverse. TCRdb's table, derived via immunoSEQ multiplex PCR, lists solely in-frame clones and lacks some. The sample shows some 150,000 clones, roughly 77% of them seen only once. From germline, CDR1 is SEHNR and CDR2 FQNEAQ (reference sequence). This CDR3 has 14 amino acids. V lost 5 bases, J lost 4 bases, and 12 bases lay in between. This clonotype was obtained from a man aged 25 to 40 in good health and CMV-seropositive. The sample comprised PBMCs. The V call is TRBV7-9, the J call TRBJ2-1; D call uncertain. DNA of the CDR3: TGTGCCAGCAGCCTTTCAGCAGGTTACAATGAGCAGTTCTTC. Protein sequence: CASSLSAGYNEQFF.